This entry features one TCR beta chain sequence. Its specificity is not known. This sample stems from a study of CD8 T cells in ankylosing spondylitis. Study observations and caveats: A TCR beta motif of 8 or 9 highly homologous variants appeared characteristic of ankylosing spondylitis blood. A subset of motif variants has previously been described in the synovial fluid and blood of reactive arthritis. Clones linked to the disease showed a CD8+ phenotype. They occurred at relatively low frequencies in peripheral blood. Reported data indicate significant enrichment of disease-linked clones within matched ankylosing spondylitis synovial fluid.

The CDR3 contains 14 residues. Germline trimming cut 6 bases from V and 3 bases from J; bases unmatched to any gene: 8. Germline V gene sequence: CDR1 SGHRS, CDR2 YFSETQ. For TCR beta, libraries came from quantitative 5'-RACE with molecular barcodes. MiXCR, applied by TCRdb to the 5' RACE reads, yields one record per CDR3 protein. The sample comprises over 600,000 distinct CDR3 sequences, 15% to 20% of which are singletons, and under 20% rests with the top ten. This rearrangement joins TRBV5-1 to TRBJ1-2; the match to TRBD1 covers 7 bases. The material sequenced was blood, either unsorted or a sorted T cell fraction (not recorded which). The origin of this receptor is a male donor with ankylosing spondylitis. The CDR3 nucleotides read TGCGCCAGCAACTCAGGGGGAGAATACTATGGCTACACCTTC. Translating it yields CASNSGGEYYGYTF.